Below, one T cell receptor (beta chain) is given with its context. Its specificity is not known. Assay version v3.0 of immunoSEQ was used, and it was run at survey level. A target of about 35,000-55,000 T-cell genomes per sample was set for sequencing. Clones were sequenced by immunoSEQ multiplex PCR, and TCRdb holds only the in-frame ones, with some missing. The repertoire holds roughly 35,000 clones, with 94% as singletons. The record originates from a study of long-term antiretroviral therapy in people with HIV. The study, taken as a whole, reports: In HIV, the repertoires covered a tighter span of CDR3 lengths than in controls. Pre-ART-expanded clones dominated the repertoire at all time points.

The CDR3 is 12 residues long. V dropped 5 bases and J dropped 10 bases, with 13 bases sitting between them. Germline lookup yields CDR1 SGHNT and CDR2 YYREEE (reference sequence). For each donor, at least one pre-ART and at least two post-ART PBMC samples were available. This clonotype was obtained from a woman aged 45-65 years with HIV. V usage is TRBV5-4 and J usage is TRBJ2-1, with D possibly matching TRBD2 (6 bases). The sequenced sample was unsorted PBMCs, obtained approximately 5 years after starting antiretroviral therapy. In DNA form, the CDR3 reads TGTGCCAGCAGTTTACCGGGACTGGAGCAGTTCTTC. Translation: CASSLPGLEQFF.